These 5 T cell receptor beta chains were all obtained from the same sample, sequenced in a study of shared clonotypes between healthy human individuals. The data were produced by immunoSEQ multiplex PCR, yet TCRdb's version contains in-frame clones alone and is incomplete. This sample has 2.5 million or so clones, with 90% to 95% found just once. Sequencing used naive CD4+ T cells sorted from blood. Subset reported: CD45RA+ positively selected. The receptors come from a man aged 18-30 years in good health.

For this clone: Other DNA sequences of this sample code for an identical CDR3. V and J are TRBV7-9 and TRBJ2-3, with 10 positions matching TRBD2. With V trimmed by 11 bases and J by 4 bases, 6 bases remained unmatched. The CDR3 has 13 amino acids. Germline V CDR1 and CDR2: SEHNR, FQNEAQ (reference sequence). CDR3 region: CASSLAGPDTQYF. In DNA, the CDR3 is TGTGCCTCTTCACTAGCGGGACCAGATACGCAGTATTTT.

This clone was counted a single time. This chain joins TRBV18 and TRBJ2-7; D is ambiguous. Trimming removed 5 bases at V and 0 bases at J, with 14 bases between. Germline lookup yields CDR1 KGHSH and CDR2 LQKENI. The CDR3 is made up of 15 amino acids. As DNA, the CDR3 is TGTGCCAGCTCAATAAACACGATGAGCTCCTACGAGCAGTACTTC. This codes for CASSINTMSSYEQYF.

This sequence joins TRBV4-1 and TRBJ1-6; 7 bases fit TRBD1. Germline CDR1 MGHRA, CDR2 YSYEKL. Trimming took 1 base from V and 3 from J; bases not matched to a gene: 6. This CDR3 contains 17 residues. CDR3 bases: TGCGCCAGCAGCCAAGTAGGACAGGATCACTATAATTCACCCCTCCACTTT. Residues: CASSQVGQDHYNSPLHF.

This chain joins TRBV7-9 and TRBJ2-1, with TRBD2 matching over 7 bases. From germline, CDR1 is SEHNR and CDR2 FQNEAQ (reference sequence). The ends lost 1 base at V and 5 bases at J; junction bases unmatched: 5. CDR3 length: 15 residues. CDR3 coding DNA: TGTGCCAGCAGCTTAGGGCCAGCGGGACACAATGAGCAGTTCTTC. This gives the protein CASSLGPAGHNEQFF.

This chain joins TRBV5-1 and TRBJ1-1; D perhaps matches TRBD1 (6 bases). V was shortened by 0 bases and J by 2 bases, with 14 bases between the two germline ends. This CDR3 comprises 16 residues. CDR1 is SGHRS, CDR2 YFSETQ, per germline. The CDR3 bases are TGCGCCAGCAGCTTGGACATCATCGGGGGCAACACTGAAGCTTTCTTT. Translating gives CASSLDIIGGNTEAFF.